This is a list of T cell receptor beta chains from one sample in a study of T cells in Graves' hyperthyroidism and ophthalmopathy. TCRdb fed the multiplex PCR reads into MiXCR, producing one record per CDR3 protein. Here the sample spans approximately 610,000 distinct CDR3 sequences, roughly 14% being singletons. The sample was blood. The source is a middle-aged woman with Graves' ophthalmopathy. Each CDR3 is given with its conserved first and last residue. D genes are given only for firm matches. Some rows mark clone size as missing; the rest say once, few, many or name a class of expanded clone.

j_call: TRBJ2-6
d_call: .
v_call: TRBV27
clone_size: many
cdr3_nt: TGTGCCAGCAGTTTATCAGGAAACAACTACGTGGTGGCTGGGGCCAACGTCCTGACTTTC
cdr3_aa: CASSLSGNNYVVAGANVLTF

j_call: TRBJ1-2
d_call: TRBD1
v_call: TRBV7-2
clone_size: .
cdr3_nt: TGTGCCAGCAGGCGTAAACAGGGGACTCATGGCTACACCTTC
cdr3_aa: CASRRKQGTHGYTF

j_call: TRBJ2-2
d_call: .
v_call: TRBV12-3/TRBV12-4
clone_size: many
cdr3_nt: TGTGCCAGCAGCGTTAGGGCCGGGGAGCTGTTTTTT
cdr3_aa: CASSVRAGELFF

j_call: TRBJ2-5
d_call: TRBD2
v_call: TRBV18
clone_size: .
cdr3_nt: TGTGCCAGCTCACCACCGGCTAGCGGGAGTGGAGAGACCCAGTACTTC
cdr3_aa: CASSPPASGSGETQYF

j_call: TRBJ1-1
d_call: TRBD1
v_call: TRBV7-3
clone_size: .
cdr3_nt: TGTGCCAGCGGCTTGGGACAGGGTACTGAAGCTTTCTTT
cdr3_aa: CASGLGQGTEAFF

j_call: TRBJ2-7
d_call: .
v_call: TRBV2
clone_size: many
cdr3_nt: TGTGCCAGCAAATACGACAGCTCCTACGAGCAGTACTTC
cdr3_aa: CASKYDSSYEQYF

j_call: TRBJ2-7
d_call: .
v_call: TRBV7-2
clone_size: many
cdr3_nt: TGTGCCAGCAGCCTCGTGGTGGGACGCTCCTACGAGCAGTACTTC
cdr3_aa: CASSLVVGRSYEQYF

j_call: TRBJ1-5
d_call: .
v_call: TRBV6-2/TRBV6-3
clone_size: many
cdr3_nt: TGTGCCAGCAGTTACTCGGGCAGATATCAGCCCCAGCATTTT
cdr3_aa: CASSYSGRYQPQHF

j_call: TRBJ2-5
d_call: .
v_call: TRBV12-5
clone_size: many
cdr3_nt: TGTGCTAGTGGTTTGGCGGGGGAGACCCAGTACTTC
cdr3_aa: CASGLAGETQYF

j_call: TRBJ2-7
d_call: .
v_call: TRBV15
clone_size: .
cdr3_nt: TGTGCCACCAGCAGAGATACCGCCGGACTTCCCTTCTACGAGCAGTACTTC
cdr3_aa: CATSRDTAGLPFYEQYF

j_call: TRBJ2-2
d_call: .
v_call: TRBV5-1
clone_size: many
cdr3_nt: TGCGCCAGCAGCGAGCCGGCAACGAACACCGGGGAGCTGTTTTTT
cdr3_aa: CASSEPATNTGELFF

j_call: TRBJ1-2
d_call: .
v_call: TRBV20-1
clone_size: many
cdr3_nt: TGCAGTGCTGGGGGGGCGGCTACGAACTATGGCTACACCTTC
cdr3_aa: CSAGGAATNYGYTF

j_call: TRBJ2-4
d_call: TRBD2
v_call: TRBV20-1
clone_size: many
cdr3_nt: TGCAGTGCTAGATCCCCACTAGCGGAGGGGGGAGACATTCAGTACTTC
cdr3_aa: CSARSPLAEGGDIQYF

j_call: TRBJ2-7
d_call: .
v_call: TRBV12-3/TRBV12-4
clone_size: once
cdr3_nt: TGTGCCAGCAGTTCCGACTTAAAGGCCAGTGGCGAGCAGTACTTC
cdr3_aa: CASSSDLKASGEQYF

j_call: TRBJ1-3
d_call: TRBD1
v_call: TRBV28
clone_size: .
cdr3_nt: TGTGCCAGCAGTCCACCCGGGACAGGCGTCTCTGGAAACACCATATATTTT
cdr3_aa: CASSPPGTGVSGNTIYF

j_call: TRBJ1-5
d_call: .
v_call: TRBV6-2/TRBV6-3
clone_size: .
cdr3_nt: TGTGCCAGCAGCCACCAGGGGCCCCCTCAGCCCCAGCATTTT
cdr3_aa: CASSHQGPPQPQHF

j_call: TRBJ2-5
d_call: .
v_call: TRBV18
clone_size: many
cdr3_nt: TGTGCCAGCTCTCATCCAATGGAGACCCAGTACTTC
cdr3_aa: CASSHPMETQYF

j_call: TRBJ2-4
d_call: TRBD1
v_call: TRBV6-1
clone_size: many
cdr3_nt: TGTGCCAGCAGTGCGGACAGGTTGAATATCATTCAGTACTTC
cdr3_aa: CASSADRLNIIQYF

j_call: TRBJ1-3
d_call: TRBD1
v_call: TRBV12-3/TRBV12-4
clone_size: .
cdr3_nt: TGTGCCAGCAGTTCCCAGGGGGCGGGTGACACCATATATTTT
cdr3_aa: CASSSQGAGDTIYF

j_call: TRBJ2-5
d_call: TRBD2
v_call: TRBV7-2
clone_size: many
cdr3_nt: TGTGCCAGCAGCTTGGGGGGGAGGGGCACCCAGTACTTC
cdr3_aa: CASSLGGRGTQYF

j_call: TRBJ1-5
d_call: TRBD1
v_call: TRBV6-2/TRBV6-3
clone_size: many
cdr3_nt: TGTGCCAGCAGTTATCGTCGGGGACAGGGAATCGATCAGCCCCAGCATTTT
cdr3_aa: CASSYRRGQGIDQPQHF